This T cell receptor (beta chain) came from a study of molecular identifiers for immune sequencing clone quantification. Overall study context: Across replicate runs, RNA obtained from around 20,000 or 100,000 naive CD8 cells was divided into five, with four undergoing sequencing.

Study-wide results and limits: Identical TCR molecules can share a barcode, and this sharing could underestimate highly expanded clone sizes.

CD8+CD4-CCR7+CD45RA+ cells were sorted as naive CD8 T cells. In preparing bulk TCR libraries, previously described methods and listed TCR primers were used. TCRdb reanalysed the PCR reads using MiXCR and keeps one entry per CDR3 protein. The sample includes about 320,000 distinct CDR3 sequences, roughly 23% seen only once; the top ten take roughly 0.86%. This clonotype was seen many times. Its antigen is currently unknown. Germline V gives CDR1 SGHDT, CDR2 YYEEEE. The CDR3 is made up of 13 amino acids. The ends were cut back, 3 bases at V and 7 bases at J, with 11 bases in the middle. Material: naive CD8+ T cells from blood, with Jurkat cell RNA spiked in. Subset described: FACS-sorted CD8+CD4-CCR7+CD45RA+ naive T cells. The clonotype originates from a human donor in good health. Some libraries in this study had Jurkat cell RNA spiked in. This rearrangement joins TRBV5-6 to TRBJ1-5; D remains unclear. In nucleotides, the CDR3 is TGTGCCAGCAGCTCATCCGGGATCCAGCCCCAGCATTTT. Its translation is CASSSSGIQPQHF. Supplemented by reference TRBV5-6 and TRBJ1-5, the full variable domain reads DAGVTQSPTHLIKTRGQQVTLRCSPKSGHDTVSWYQQALGQGPQFIFQYYEEEERQRGNFPDRFSGHQFPNYSSELNVNALLLGDSALYLCASSSSGIQPQHFGDGTRLSIL.